The 21 T cell receptor beta chains listed next were all sequenced from one sample in a study of blood T cells in healthy people across ages (dated by TCRdb to the mid-2010s). The library came from 5' RACE. Instrument on record: Illumina HiSeq 2500. A second PCR of roughly 7 to 12 cycles was run with a J-beta primer mix and a sample-barcoded 5' primer. In TCRdb, the public reads were trimmed at Q25 with fastp and aligned with MiXCR, with productive beta chains retained. All rows with the same CDR3 protein become a single entry with the most common DNA and genes. For this sample the table gives 710,000 or so distinct CDR3 sequences, of which approximately 22% were detected only once. Roughly a fifth of the sample is in the top ten clones. Material: blood. All receptors derive from a man aged 65-85 years in good health.

The sample holds a few counts of this clonotype. The V and J genes are TRBV19 and TRBJ1-2; D gene ambiguous. The CDR3 has 11 amino acids. V was shortened by 5 bases and J by 8 bases, with 9 bases between the two germline ends. CDR1 is LNHDA and CDR2 is SQIVND in the germline V gene (reference sequence). CDR3 residues: CASSAPRGYTF. The CDR3 region has the DNA TGTGCCAGTAGTGCCCCGCGGGGCTACACCTTC.

The table lists this clonotype with a few counts. The CDR3 coding sequence is TGTGCCACCAGTGGACAGGGACGCACCGGGGAGCTGTTTTTT. Protein sequence: CATSGQGRTGELFF. This chain joins TRBV24-1 and TRBJ2-2; 7 bases match TRBD1. The CDR3 spans 14 residues. After removal of 5 bases from V and 4 bases from J, the junction contained 3 bases not matched to a gene. Germline V gene data show CDR1 as KGHDR and CDR2 as SFDVKD.

The rearrangement links TRBV6-1 to TRBJ2-2; D not resolved. Trimming removed 2 bases at V and 1 base at J, with 8 bases between. From germline, CDR1 is MNHNS and CDR2 SASEGT. The CDR3 spans 15 residues. DNA of the CDR3: TGTGCCAGCAGTGAATTACGGCTGAACACCGGGGAGCTGTTTTTT. Translating it yields CASSELRLNTGELFF.

The chain is built from TRBV5-1 and TRBJ2-7, with D unclear. The J call is uncertain, as TRBJ2-1 better fits the DNA end. Germline CDR1 reads SGHRS; CDR2 reads YFSETQ. The CDR3 is 15 amino acids. The CDR3 sequence is CASSLVIGSNNEQFF. The CDR3 region has the DNA TGCGCCAGCAGCTTGGTTATAGGGTCCAACAATGAGCAGTTCTTC.

The chain recombines TRBV12-5 with TRBJ1-1, with D hard to call. V gave up 2 bases and J gave up 1 base, with 11 bases separating them. CDR1 is LGHNT, CDR2 FRNRAP, per germline. The CDR3 is 15 amino acids. CDR3 region: CASGLSRSQNTEAFF. DNA of the CDR3: TGTGCTAGTGGTTTGTCGCGGTCCCAGAACACTGAAGCTTTCTTT. The variable domain in full, with the rest retrieved from reference TRBV12-5 and TRBJ1-1, is DARVTQTPRHKVTEMGQEVTMRCQPILGHNTVFWYRQTMMQGLELLAYFRNRAPLDDSGMPKDRFSAEMPDATLATLKIQPSEPRDSAVYFCASGLSRSQNTEAFFGQGTRLTVV.

J is TRBJ2-3 and V is TRBV4-2; 9 positions agree with TRBD1. V lost 1 base and J lost 8; bases outside the gene matches: 7. The CDR3 is 15 residues long. CDR1 is LGHNA, CDR2 YNFKEQ, per germline. The CDR3 nucleotides are TGTGCCAGCAGCCAAGTGGGACAGGGAGGGGGTACGCAGTATTTT. It specifies CASSQVGQGGGTQYF.

This clonotype showed up just a few times. The V and J genes are TRBV6-5 and TRBJ2-1; D is perhaps TRBD1 (7 bases). Germline CDR1 MNHEY, CDR2 SVGAGI. The V and J ends lost 0 bases and 4 bases respectively, with 13 bases between them. The CDR3 runs to 16 residues. CDR3 protein: CASSYSSGGGYNEQFF. Here the CDR3 DNA reads TGTGCCAGCAGTTACTCGTCAGGGGGAGGTTACAATGAGCAGTTCTTC.

The chain uses TRBV6-1 and TRBJ1-1; TRBD1 matches at 9 bases. The CDR3 is made up of 13 amino acids. Trimming cost V 1 base and J 9 bases; bases outside gene matches: 3. The V gene's germline CDR1 is MNHNS and CDR2 SASEGT. The CDR3 sequence is CASSEDRGQKAFF. The CDR3 nucleotides read TGTGCCAGCAGTGAAGACAGGGGGCAGAAAGCTTTCTTT.

This clonotype was seen a handful of times. This rearrangement joins TRBV3-1 to TRBJ1-2; TRBD1 agrees at 10 bases. The junction had 5 bases not matched to a gene; V was cut back by 2 bases and J by 5 bases. Germline loops: CDR1 LGHDT, CDR2 YNNKEL (reference sequence). The CDR3 is 15 amino acids. CDR3 bases: TGTGCCAGCAGCCAAATCAGGACAGGGGGGTATGGCTACACCTTC. Amino acid sequence: CASSQIRTGGYGYTF. Combining the CDR3 with reference TRBV3-1 and TRBJ1-2 gives the whole variable domain DTAVSQTPKYLVTQMGNDKSIKCEQNLGHDTMYWYKQDSKKFLKIMFSYNNKELIINETVPNRFSPKSPDKAHLNLHINSLELGDSAVYFCASSQIRTGGYGYTFGSGTRLTVV.

This clonotype was seen a few times. The chain combines TRBV12-3 or TRBV12-4 with TRBJ2-5; weak D call: TRBD2 (6 bases). The length of the CDR3 is 15 residues. Trimming took 1 base from V and 4 from J, leaving 13 bases between them. CDR3 protein: CASSLGFRGTETQYF. CDR3 sequence (DNA): TGTGCCAGCAGTTTAGGTTTCCGGGGGACAGAGACCCAGTACTTC.

J is TRBJ2-1 and V is TRBV29-1, with a tentative D call TRBD2 (6 bases). Germline CDR1 reads SQVTM; CDR2 reads ANQGSEA. V lost 1 base, J lost 2 bases, and 18 bases lay in between. The CDR3 is 17 amino acids. The CDR3: CSVEGSPGVLTYNEQFF. The DNA of the CDR3 is TGCAGCGTTGAAGGCTCCCCGGGGGTATTAACCTACAATGAGCAGTTCTTC.

In this sample, this clonotype turned up many times. V gene TRBV5-1 combines with J gene TRBJ2-5; D not certain. The CDR3 is 15 amino acids. CDR1 is SGHRS and CDR2 is YFSETQ in the germline V gene. Trimming pared 3 bases from V and 3 bases from J, leaving 15 bases between. The CDR3 protein is CASSSFFGPEETQYF. The CDR3 bases are TGCGCCAGCAGCTCCTTTTTTGGACCCGAAGAGACCCAGTACTTC.

The rearrangement uses TRBV14 and TRBJ1-1; a weak D match, TRBD1 (5 bases). CDR1 is SGHDN and CDR2 is FVKESK in the germline V gene. V was shortened by 3 bases and J by 4 bases, with 9 bases between the two germline ends. CDR3 size: 13 residues. The CDR3: CASSQQGATEAFF. In nucleotides, the CDR3 is TGTGCCAGCAGCCAGCAGGGAGCCACTGAAGCTTTCTTT.

This sequence joins TRBV20-1 and TRBJ2-3; 10 positions agree with TRBD1. CDR1 is DFQATT, CDR2 SNEGSKA, per germline (reference sequence). With V trimmed by 6 bases and J by 3 bases, 6 bases remained unmatched. The CDR3 consists of 14 residues. CDR3 nucleotides: TGCAGTGCGGGCCGGGACAGGGGTACAGATACGCAGTATTTT. Its protein is CSAGRDRGTDTQYF.

A note on this clonotype: As the CDR3 is not closed by the conserved phenylalanine or tryptophan, this likely results from a read error. The rearrangement uses TRBV6-2 or TRBV6-3 and TRBJ2-3, with 7 bases lining up with TRBD1. J gave up 2 bases and V 7 bases, and 9 bases lay outside the gene matches. CDR1 and CDR2 from the germline V gene are MNHEY and SVGEGT. The CDR3 is 15 amino acids. CDR3 coding DNA: TGTGCCAGCATCACCGGGACAGACTACACAGATACGCAGTATCTT. Encoded protein: CASITGTDYTDTQYL.

This clonotype was found a few times. This chain joins TRBV15 and TRBJ2-1; 10 bases fit TRBD2. The CDR3 length is 18 residues. CDR1 and CDR2 (germline): LNHNV, YYDKDF (reference sequence). V lost 0 bases, J lost 10 bases, and 15 bases stayed unmatched. The CDR3 here is CATSRDRRGRLAGVEQFF. The DNA of the CDR3 is TGTGCCACCAGCAGAGATAGGAGAGGTCGGCTAGCGGGAGTCGAGCAGTTCTTC.

This sequence joins TRBV6-5 and TRBJ1-1; D uncertain. Looked up from germline, CDR1 is MNHEY and CDR2 is SVGAGI. CDR3 length: 13 residues. V was cut by 5 bases and J by 6 bases, with 13 bases left in between. The chain's CDR3 is CASSPLLKSEAFF. CDR3 sequence (DNA): TGTGCCAGCAGTCCCCTCCTCAAGTCTGAAGCTTTCTTT.

The CDR3 reads CASSLEGRADTQYF. The CDR3 DNA reads TGTGCCAGCAGCTTAGAGGGGAGGGCAGATACGCAGTATTTT. The chain couples TRBV7-2 to TRBJ2-3; 7 positions match TRBD2. This CDR3 has 14 residues. V was clipped by 1 base and J by 4 bases; unmatched bases: 2. Germline V CDR1 and CDR2: SGHTA, FQGNSA.

The rearrangement joins TRBV20-1 to TRBJ2-1; no clear D gene. Germline CDR1 DFQATT, CDR2 SNEGSKA (reference sequence). Trimming cost V 6 bases and J 0 bases, with 12 bases left between them. The CDR3 spans 14 residues. CDR3 coding DNA: TGCAGTGCAAAGACGTCCAGCTCCTACAATGAGCAGTTCTTC. Its translation is CSAKTSSSYNEQFF.

V is TRBV6-2 or TRBV6-3 and J is TRBJ2-7; D is possibly TRBD1 (6 bases). Trimming shortened V by 2 bases and J by 0 bases, and 8 bases separated the two germline ends. The CDR3 is 14 amino acids. Germline CDR1 MNHEY, CDR2 SVGEGT. In DNA, the CDR3 is TGTGCCAGCAGTTACGGGGGCAACTCCTACGAGCAGTACTTC. Translated: CASSYGGNSYEQYF.

Only a few counts were recorded for this clonotype. This chain uses TRBV6-6 with TRBJ2-7; the D gene is possibly TRBD1 (6 bases). Germline CDR1 and CDR2: MNHNY and SVGAGI (reference sequence). V shed 5 bases and J shed 3 bases, with 11 bases lying between them. CDR3 length: 13 residues. The CDR3 DNA is TGTGCCAGCAGTCCTGAACAGGGCTACGAGCAGTACGTC. Translated: CASSPEQGYEQYV.